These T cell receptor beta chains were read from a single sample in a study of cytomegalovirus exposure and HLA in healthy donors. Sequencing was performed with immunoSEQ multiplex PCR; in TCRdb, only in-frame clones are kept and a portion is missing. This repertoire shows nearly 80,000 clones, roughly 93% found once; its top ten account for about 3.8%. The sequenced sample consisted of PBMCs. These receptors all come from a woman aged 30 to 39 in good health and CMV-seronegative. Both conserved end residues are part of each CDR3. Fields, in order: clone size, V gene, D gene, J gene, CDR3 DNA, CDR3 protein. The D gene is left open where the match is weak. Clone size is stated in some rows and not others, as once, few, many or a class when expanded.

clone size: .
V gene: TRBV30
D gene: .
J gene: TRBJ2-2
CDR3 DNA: TGTGCCTGGAGTGGTAGGAGTGGTATCGGGGAGCTGTTTTTT
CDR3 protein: CAWSGRSGIGELFF

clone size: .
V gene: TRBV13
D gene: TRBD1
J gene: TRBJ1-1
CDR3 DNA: TGTGCCAGCAGCTTACAGGGGGCGAACACTGAAGCTTTCTTT
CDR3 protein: CASSLQGANTEAFF

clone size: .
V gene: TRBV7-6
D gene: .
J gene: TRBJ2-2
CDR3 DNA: TGTGCCAGCAGCTTAGTAGCGAACACCGGGGAGCTGTTTTTT
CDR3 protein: CASSLVANTGELFF

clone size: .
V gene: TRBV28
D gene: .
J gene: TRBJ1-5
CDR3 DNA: TGTGCCAGCAGTTATACGGACAGCACCAAATATAGCAATCAGCCCCAGCATTTT
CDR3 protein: CASSYTDSTKYSNQPQHF

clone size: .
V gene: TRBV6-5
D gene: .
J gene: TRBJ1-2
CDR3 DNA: TGTGCCAGCAGTTACTCGTACCAGGGGCGCGGCTACACCTTC
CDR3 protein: CASSYSYQGRGYTF

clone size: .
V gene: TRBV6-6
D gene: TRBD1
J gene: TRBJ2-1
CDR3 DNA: TGTGCCAGCAGGCAAGAACAGGGGACCTATGAGCAGTTCTTC
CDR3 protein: CASRQEQGTYEQFF

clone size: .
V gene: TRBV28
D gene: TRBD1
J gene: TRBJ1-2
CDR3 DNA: TGTGCCAGCAGCTTGGGACAGACTAACTATGGCTACACCTTC
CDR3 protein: CASSLGQTNYGYTF

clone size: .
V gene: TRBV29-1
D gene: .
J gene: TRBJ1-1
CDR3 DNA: TGCAGCGTTGAATGGGCAGGCCATTACACTGAAGCTTTCTTT
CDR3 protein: CSVEWAGHYTEAFF

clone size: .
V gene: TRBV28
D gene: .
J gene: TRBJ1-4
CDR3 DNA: TGTGCCAGCAGTTTCCCTTTACAAAGTCGGGACAACGCCCGCTCAACTAATGAAAAACTGTTTTTT
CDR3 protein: CASSFPLQSRDNARSTNEKLFF

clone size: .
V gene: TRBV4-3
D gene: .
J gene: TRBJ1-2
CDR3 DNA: TGCGCCAGCAGCCAAGAGAGGGTACAAGGATATGGCTACACCTTC
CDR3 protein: CASSQERVQGYGYTF

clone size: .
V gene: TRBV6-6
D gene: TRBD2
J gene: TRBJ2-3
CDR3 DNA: TGTGCCAGCAGTTACCGCGTCCGGGAGGACACAGATACGCAGTATTTT
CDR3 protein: CASSYRVREDTDTQYF

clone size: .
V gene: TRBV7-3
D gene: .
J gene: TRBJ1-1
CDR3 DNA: TGTGCCAGCAGCCCGCGGGTGGGGGCAGAAGCTTTCTTT
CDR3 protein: CASSPRVGAEAFF

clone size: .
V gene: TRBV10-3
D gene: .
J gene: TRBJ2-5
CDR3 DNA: TGTGCCATCAAGGGGGGGCCACAAGAGACCCAGTACTTC
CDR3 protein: CAIKGGPQETQYF

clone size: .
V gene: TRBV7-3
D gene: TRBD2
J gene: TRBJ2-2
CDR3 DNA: TGTGCCAGCAGCAGTAGCGGGGGAGACACCGGGGAGCTGTTTTTT
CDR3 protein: CASSSSGGDTGELFF

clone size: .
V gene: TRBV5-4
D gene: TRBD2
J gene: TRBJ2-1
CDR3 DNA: TGTGCCAGCAGGTCGACTAGCGGGAGAATTCAGGATGAGCAGTTCTTC
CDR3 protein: CASRSTSGRIQDEQFF

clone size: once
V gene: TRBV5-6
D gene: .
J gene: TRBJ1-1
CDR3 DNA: TGTGCCAGCAGCTTCATCTGGAGTTCTACTAACACTGAAGCTTTCTTT
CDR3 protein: CASSFIWSSTNTEAFF

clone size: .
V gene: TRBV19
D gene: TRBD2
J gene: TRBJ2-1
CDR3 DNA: TGTGCCAGTAGTCCCAGGACTAGCGGCAATGAGCAGTTCTTC
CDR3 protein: CASSPRTSGNEQFF

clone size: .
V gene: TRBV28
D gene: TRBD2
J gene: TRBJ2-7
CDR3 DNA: TGTGCCAGCAGCCGTCCGACTAGCGGATCCTTCTACGAGCAGTACTTC
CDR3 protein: CASSRPTSGSFYEQYF

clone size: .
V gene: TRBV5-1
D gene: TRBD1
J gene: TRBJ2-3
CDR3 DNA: TGCGCCAGCAGCTTGGCGGGACAGACCTACACAGATACGCAGTATTTT
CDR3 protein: CASSLAGQTYTDTQYF

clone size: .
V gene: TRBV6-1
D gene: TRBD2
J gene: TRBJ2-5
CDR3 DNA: TGTGCCAGCAGCGAAACGGGTCGGGGTAGCGGGAGGATCCAAGAGACCCAGTACTTC
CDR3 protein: CASSETGRGSGRIQETQYF

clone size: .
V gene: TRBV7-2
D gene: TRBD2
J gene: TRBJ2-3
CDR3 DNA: TGTGCCAGCAGCTTCCAGGTAGCGGGGGGGCTGGGAGATACGCAGTATTTT
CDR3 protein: CASSFQVAGGLGDTQYF

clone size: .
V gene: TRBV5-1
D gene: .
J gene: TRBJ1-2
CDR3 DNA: TGCGCCAGCAGCTTGGATCAGTTCGGTCGTTCGGGGGACGACTATGGCTACACCTTC
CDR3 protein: CASSLDQFGRSGDDYGYTF

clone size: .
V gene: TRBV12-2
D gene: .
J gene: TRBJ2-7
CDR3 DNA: TGTGCAAGTCGCCTCCAGGACTATTACTACGAGCAGTACTTC
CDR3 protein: CASRLQDYYYEQYF

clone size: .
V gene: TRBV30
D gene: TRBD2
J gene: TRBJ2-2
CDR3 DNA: TGTGCCTGGTCTCGGCTAGCGGAGACCGGGGAGCTGTTTTTT
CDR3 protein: CAWSRLAETGELFF

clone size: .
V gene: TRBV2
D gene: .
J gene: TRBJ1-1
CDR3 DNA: TGTGCCACCCCCGCCCGAACCGACATGAACACTGAAGCTTTCTTT
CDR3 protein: CATPARTDMNTEAFF

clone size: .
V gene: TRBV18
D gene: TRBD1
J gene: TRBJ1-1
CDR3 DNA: TGTGCCAGCTCACCAGACAGGGGAAGGGCTGAAGCTTTCTTT
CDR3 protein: CASSPDRGRAEAFF

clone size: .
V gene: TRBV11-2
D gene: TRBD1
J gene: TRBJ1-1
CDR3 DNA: TGTGCCAGCAGCTTATCGGTCACAGGGGGTTTGAACACTGAAGCTTTCTTT
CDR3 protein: CASSLSVTGGLNTEAFF

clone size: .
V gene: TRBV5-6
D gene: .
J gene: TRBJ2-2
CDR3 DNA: TGTGCCAGCAGCTTTCCCAGGATTTCCGGGGAGCTGTTTTTT
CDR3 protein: CASSFPRISGELFF

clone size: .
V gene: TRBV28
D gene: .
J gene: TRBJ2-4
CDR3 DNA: TGTGCCAGCAGTTTATATAGTTTCTTTACGGACAACGCAGCCAAAAACATTCAGTACTTC
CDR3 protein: CASSLYSFFTDNAAKNIQYF

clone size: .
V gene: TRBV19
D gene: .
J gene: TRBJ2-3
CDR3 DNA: TGTGCCAGTAGTATTAGACCCGGGGATACGCAGTATTTT
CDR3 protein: CASSIRPGDTQYF

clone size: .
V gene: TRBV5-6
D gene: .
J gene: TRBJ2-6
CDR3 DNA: TGTGCCAGCAGCTTCCGGGTTTTGGGGGGCTCTGGGGCCAACGTCCTGACTTTC
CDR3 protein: CASSFRVLGGSGANVLTF

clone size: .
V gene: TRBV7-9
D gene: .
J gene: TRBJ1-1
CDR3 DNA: TGTGCCAGCAGCTTAGCCGGAGGGAACACTGAAGCTTTCTTT
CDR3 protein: CASSLAGGNTEAFF

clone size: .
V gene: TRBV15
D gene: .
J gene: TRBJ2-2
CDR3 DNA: TGTGCCACCAGCAGAGATCCGGGGTGGAAGGCCGGGGAGCTGTTTTTT
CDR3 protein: CATSRDPGWKAGELFF

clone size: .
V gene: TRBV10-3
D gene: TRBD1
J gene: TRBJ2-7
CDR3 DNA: TGTGCCATCAGTTCCCGGACAGGGCTCCCCTACGAGCAGTACTTC
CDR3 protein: CAISSRTGLPYEQYF

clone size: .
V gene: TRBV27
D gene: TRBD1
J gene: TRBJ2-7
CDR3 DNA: TGTGCCAGCAGCCCGGACAGGGGGATATCCTACGAGCAGTACTTC
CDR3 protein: CASSPDRGISYEQYF

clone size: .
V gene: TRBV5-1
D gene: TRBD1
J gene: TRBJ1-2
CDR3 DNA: TGCGCCAGCAGCCTCGGACAGGGGGGCTATGGCTACACCTTC
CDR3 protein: CASSLGQGGYGYTF

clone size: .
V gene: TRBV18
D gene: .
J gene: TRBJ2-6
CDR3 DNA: TGTGCCAGCTCAAGCGACTCTGGGGCCAACGTCCTGACTTTC
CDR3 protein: CASSSDSGANVLTF

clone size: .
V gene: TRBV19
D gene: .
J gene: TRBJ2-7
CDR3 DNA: TGTGCCAGCTCCACGGGATTTACCTACGAGCAGTACTTC
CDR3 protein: CASSTGFTYEQYF

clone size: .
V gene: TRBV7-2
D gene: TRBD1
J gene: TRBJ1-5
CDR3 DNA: TGTGCCAGCAGCTTATACCGGGACAGGGACAGCAATCAGCCCCAGCATTTT
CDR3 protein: CASSLYRDRDSNQPQHF

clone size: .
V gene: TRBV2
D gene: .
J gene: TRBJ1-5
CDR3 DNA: TGTGCCAGCAGCCTAAGGGGGTTAGGGGGGCCCCAGCATTTT
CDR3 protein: CASSLRGLGGPQHF